This record covers a single TCR beta chain. The antigen is not known. Mismatch with germline at one junction end may stem from a read error. The sample belongs to a study of shared clonotypes between healthy human individuals. General study findings and limits: Compared with clonotypes that all four donors shared, non-shared clonotypes had lower generation probabilities.

TCRdb's copy holds only in-frame clones and misses some; the assay was immunoSEQ multiplex PCR. The sample yields about 2.4 million clones, roughly 93% seen once. This CDR3 region has 16 residues. CDR1 is LNHDA, CDR2 SQIVND, per germline (reference sequence). The chain uses TRBV19 and TRBJ2-3; D might be TRBD2 (7 bases). The TCR comes from a man between 18 and 29 years old in good health. Some clones in this sample may be carry-over from other donors' samples. Source material: naive CD4+ T cells from PBMCs. Stated subset: CD45RA+ positively selected. CDR3 residues: CATSSRGRASTDTQYF. The DNA of the CDR3 is TGTGCCACTAGTAGTAGGGGGAGGGCAAGCACAGATACGCAGTATTTT.